These 26 T cell receptor beta chains originate from one sample sequenced in a study of blood T cell repertoires in COVID-19. Produced via immunoSEQ multiplex PCR; TCRdb's table is partial and in-frame only. The sample carries more than 350,000 clones, around 87% recorded once. What was sequenced was peripheral blood. The receptors were gathered from a young woman with COVID-19, enrolled during active disease.

The CDR3 nucleotides read TGTGCCAGCAGTAGGACAGGGACCTACGAGCAGTACTTC. It encodes CASSRTGTYEQYF. The rearrangement joins TRBV3-1 (or the pseudogene TRBV3-2) to TRBJ2-7, with TRBD1 matching over 8 bases. CDR3 length: 13 amino acids. In germline, CDR1 is LGHDT, CDR2 YNNKEL (reference sequence). Trimming at V came to 6 bases and at J to 2 bases, leaving 3 bases not matched to a gene.

Comments on this clone: This specimen includes other DNA sequences encoding the same CDR3. The CDR3 DNA follows: TGTGCCAGCAGCGCTGGACTAGCCTCCTACGAGCAGTACTTC. This gives the protein CASSAGLASYEQYF. The chain combines TRBV9 with TRBJ2-7; 8 bases are a match to TRBD2. The germline gives CDR1 SGDLS, CDR2 YYNGEE. V was pared by 3 bases and J by 0 bases, with 2 bases of the junction left unmatched. The CDR3 loop spans 14 amino acids.

The gene calls are TRBV28 and TRBJ1-6, with 8 positions matching TRBD1. J was trimmed by 0 bases and V by 4 bases; bases with no gene match: 5. This CDR3 region has 17 residues. Germline lookup yields CDR1 MDHEN and CDR2 SYDVKM. CDR3 loop: CASSSGTGNSYNSPLHF. The CDR3 DNA reads as TGTGCCAGCAGTTCCGGGACAGGAAACTCCTATAATTCACCCCTCCACTTT.

CDR3 residues: CSADTGLTEAFF. CDR3 sequence (DNA): TGCAGCGCTGACACAGGCCTCACTGAAGCTTTCTTT. The genes are TRBV29-1 and TRBJ1-1, with D possibly matching TRBD1 (5 bases). From germline, CDR1 is SQVTM and CDR2 ANQGSEA. The V and J ends lost 7 bases and 4 bases respectively, with 13 bases between them. The CDR3 has 12 residues. Filled out from reference TRBV29-1 and TRBJ1-1, the complete variable domain reads SAVISQKPSRDICQRGTSLTIQCQVDSQVTMMFWYRQQPGQSLTLIATANQGSEATYESGFVIDKFPISRPNLTFSTLTVSNMSPEDSSIYLCSADTGLTEAFFGQGTRLTVV.

The gene calls are TRBV29-1 and TRBJ2-7; D possibly corresponds to TRBD2 (6 bases). With 0 bases removed from V and 0 bases from J, the gap between germline ends came to 9 bases. The CDR3 totals 14 residues. Germline values: CDR1 SQVTM, CDR2 ANQGSEA. As DNA, the CDR3 is TGCAGCGTTGAAGAGCGGGACTCCTCCTACGAGCAGTACTTC. Translating gives CSVEERDSSYEQYF.

The chain recombines TRBV6-1 with TRBJ2-7, with 9 bases lining up with TRBD1. Unmatched junction bases numbered 3, after V lost 2 bases and J lost 1 base. Germline V gives CDR1 MNHNS, CDR2 SASEGT. CDR3 length equals 15 residues. As DNA, the CDR3 is TGTGCCAGCAGTGAACGTGGGACAGGGTCCTACGAGCAGTACTTC. As protein: CASSERGTGSYEQYF.

The rearrangement links TRBV7-9 to TRBJ2-7, with 7 bases lining up with TRBD1. This CDR3 has 14 amino acids. The V gene end was trimmed by 4 bases and the J gene end by 5 bases; junction bases not matched to a gene: 8. Germline lookup yields CDR1 SEHNR and CDR2 FQNEAQ (reference sequence). This CDR3 is CASSSSGTENEQYF. Written as DNA, the CDR3 is TGTGCCAGCAGCTCATCCGGGACAGAAAACGAGCAGTACTTC.

This sequence joins TRBV5-1 and TRBJ2-5; TRBD1 agrees at 7 bases. Trimming removed 0 bases from V and 5 bases from J; junction bases left unmatched: 7. The CDR3 runs 15 residues. Germline-derived CDR1 and CDR2 are SGHRS and YFSETQ. The CDR3: CASSLDPTGAETQYF. The CDR3 DNA follows: TGCGCCAGCAGCTTGGACCCTACAGGGGCCGAGACCCAGTACTTC. Filled out from reference TRBV5-1 and TRBJ2-5, the complete variable domain reads KAGVTQTPRYLIKTRGQQVTLSCSPISGHRSVSWYQQTPGQGLQFLFEYFSETQRNKGNFPGRFSGRQFSNSRSEMNVSTLELGDSALYLCASSLDPTGAETQYFGPGTRLLVL.

The chain carries TRBV24-1 and TRBJ2-5; 8 bases are shared with TRBD2. The CDR3 extends over 17 amino acids. The trim removed 3 bases at V and 5 bases at J, leaving 13 bases unmatched. The V gene's germline CDR1 is KGHDR and CDR2 SFDVKD. The CDR3 DNA sequence: TGTGCCACCAGTGATGGGTCCTCCGGGAGGGCCCGGGAGACCCAGTACTTC. This codes for CATSDGSSGRARETQYF.

The table lists this clone with a few counts. The chain couples TRBV5-1 to TRBJ1-6; TRBD1 agrees at 8 bases. J was trimmed by 7 bases and V by 3 bases; bases with no gene match: 3. The CDR3 runs 14 residues. The germline V gene encodes CDR1 SGHRS and CDR2 YFSETQ. The CDR3 sequence is CASSYGQGNSPLHF. The CDR3 nucleotides are TGCGCCAGCAGCTACGGACAGGGAAATTCACCCCTCCACTTT.

The V call is TRBV4-2, the J call TRBJ2-3, with 7 bases fitting TRBD2. J was trimmed by 2 bases and V by 4 bases; bases with no gene match: 9. From germline, CDR1 is LGHNA and CDR2 YNFKEQ. The CDR3 consists of 16 residues. Here the CDR3 reads CASSLGGGVATDTQYF. In nucleotides, the CDR3 is TGTGCCAGCAGCCTTGGGGGAGGGGTAGCCACAGATACGCAGTATTTT.

The chain carries TRBV15 and TRBJ2-7; no definite D call. CDR1 is LNHNV and CDR2 is YYDKDF in the germline V gene (reference sequence). The CDR3 contains 13 residues. V was trimmed by 0 bases and J by 1 base, leaving 4 bases between them. The CDR3 coding sequence is TGTGCCACCAGCAGAGATCTATCCTACGAGCAGTACTTC. It encodes CATSRDLSYEQYF.

The chain carries TRBV7-9 and TRBJ2-5, with D tentatively TRBD2 (6 bases). Trimming shortened V by 5 bases and J by 7 bases, and 26 bases separated the two germline ends. The CDR3 is 17 amino acids. Looked up from germline, CDR1 is SEHNR and CDR2 is FQNEAQ (reference sequence). The CDR3 nucleotides read TGTGCCAGCAGCCTACGCGATGCCGCGGGATCCCAGGGGACCCAGTACTTC. Translated: CASSLRDAAGSQGTQYF.

This clone has a handful of counts. The chain recombines TRBV10-3 with TRBJ2-5; no reliable D call. Trimming shortened V by 9 bases and J by 3 bases, and 14 bases separated the two germline ends. The CDR3 length is 13 residues. CDR1 and CDR2 from the germline V gene are ENHRY and SYGVKD. In nucleotides, the CDR3 is TGTGCCATGTCCGACTCGAACGAAGAGACCCAGTACTTC. Protein product: CAMSDSNEETQYF.

The chain recombines TRBV28 with TRBJ2-4; TRBD2 is a possible D gene (5 bases). Germline V gene lookup returns CDR1 MDHEN and CDR2 SYDVKM. Trimming took off 3 bases at V and 6 bases at J, with 15 bases between the two ends. CDR3 length: 15 residues. CDR3: CASSFSTPAGNIQYF. The CDR3 DNA sequence: TGTGCCAGCAGTTTCAGCACCCCGGCGGGAAACATTCAGTACTTC.

The rearrangement links TRBV7-9 to TRBJ2-1, with D possibly matching TRBD2 (5 bases). Trimming stripped 3 bases from V and 0 bases from J, with 9 bases between. Germline V CDR1 and CDR2: SEHNR, FQNEAQ (reference sequence). There are 15 residues in the CDR3. The CDR3 DNA reads as TGTGCCAGCAGCTTCTCCCGGGGCTCCTACAATGAGCAGTTCTTC. Translated: CASSFSRGSYNEQFF. Supplemented by reference TRBV7-9 and TRBJ2-1, the full variable domain reads DTGVSQNPRHKITKRGQNVTFRCDPISEHNRLYWYRQTLGQGPEFLTYFQNEAQLEKSRLLSDRFSAERPKGSFSTLEIQRTEQGDSAMYLCASSFSRGSYNEQFFGPGTRLTVL.

This chain uses TRBV5-5 with TRBJ2-2, with TRBD1 matching 7 bases. In germline, CDR1 is SGHKS, CDR2 YYEKEE (reference sequence). The CDR3 is made up of 16 amino acids. Germline trimming cut 4 bases from V and 1 base from J; bases unmatched to any gene: 7. CDR3 sequence: CASSDKGDRNTGELFF. CDR3 sequence (DNA): TGTGCCAGCAGCGACAAGGGGGACAGGAACACCGGGGAGCTGTTTTTT.

The chain combines TRBV29-1 with TRBJ2-3; possible D gene TRBD2, 6 bases. CDR3 length: 16 residues. V gave up 0 bases and J gave up 0 bases, with 13 bases separating them. Per the germline V gene, CDR1 is SQVTM and CDR2 is ANQGSEA. CDR3 residues: CSVEDQLADSTDTQYF. Written as DNA, the CDR3 is TGCAGCGTTGAAGACCAACTAGCTGATAGCACAGATACGCAGTATTTT.

This chain uses TRBV5-1 with TRBJ2-2; 11 bases line up with TRBD1. V lost 3 bases, J lost 6 bases, and 7 bases stayed unmatched. Germline CDR1 is SGHRS and CDR2 is YFSETQ. The CDR3 contains 16 residues. The CDR3 DNA follows: TGCGCCAGCAGCTCCCGGACAGGGGGCGCCCCCGGGGAGCTGTTTTTT. It translates to CASSSRTGGAPGELFF.

The J gene is TRBJ2-6, the V gene TRBV20-1; no definite D call. Germline values: CDR1 DFQATT, CDR2 SNEGSKA (reference sequence). This CDR3 comprises 16 residues. V gave up 3 bases and J gave up 0 bases, with 12 bases separating them. The CDR3 sequence is CSASSPRISGANVLTF. The CDR3 DNA sequence: TGCAGTGCTAGTTCCCCGAGAATCTCTGGGGCCAACGTCCTGACTTTC.

Here the CDR3 reads CASSVGPGHYGYTF. CDR3 in DNA: TGTGCCAGCAGCGTAGGTCCAGGGCACTATGGCTACACCTTC. J is TRBJ1-2 and V is TRBV9, with a tentative D call TRBD1 (5 bases). There are 14 residues in the CDR3. V was trimmed by 0 bases and J by 3 bases, leaving 9 bases between them. Germline loops: CDR1 SGDLS, CDR2 YYNGEE.

The V call is TRBV11-2, the J call TRBJ2-7; 13 positions match TRBD2. The germline gives CDR1 SGHAT, CDR2 FQNNGV. Trimming removed 5 bases from V and 4 bases from J; junction bases left unmatched: 5. This CDR3 region has 15 residues. The CDR3 protein is CASSPLLAGGYEQYF. The CDR3, as DNA: TGTGCCAGCAGCCCGCTACTAGCGGGAGGGTACGAGCAGTACTTC.

J is TRBJ1-5 and V is TRBV28; D perhaps matches TRBD1 (6 bases). Trimming removed 5 bases at V and 4 bases at J, with 9 bases between. CDR3 length: 13 amino acids. CDR1 is MDHEN and CDR2 is SYDVKM in the germline V gene. The CDR3 loop is CASSLQGNQPQHF. Written as DNA, the CDR3 is TGTGCCAGCAGTCTACAGGGAAATCAGCCCCAGCATTTT.

This chain uses TRBV6-6 with TRBJ1-2; 8 nucleotides line up with TRBD1. V was pared by 5 bases and J by 7 bases, with 6 bases of the junction left unmatched. Germline V lookup: CDR1 MNHNY, CDR2 SVGAGI (reference sequence). The CDR3 length is 13 residues. The CDR3 DNA is TGTGCCAGCAGTCCCGAGGGGACAGGTGGCTACACCTTC. This gives the protein CASSPEGTGGYTF.

CDR3 nucleotide sequence: TGTGCCAGCAGTTTAGGGGGGGTAGCGCGGTTTTTT. Its translation is CASSLGGVARFF. This chain links TRBV12-3 or TRBV12-4 with TRBJ1-4; a weak D match, TRBD1 (5 bases). The CDR3 totals 12 residues. Trimming removed 1 base at V and 16 bases at J, with 13 bases between.

The chain uses TRBV3-1 (or the pseudogene TRBV3-2) and TRBJ2-1, with 11 nucleotides matching TRBD1. Per germline, CDR1 LGHDT and CDR2 YNNKEL (reference sequence). V was clipped by 4 bases and J by 9 bases; unmatched bases: 11. The CDR3 sequence is 16 residues long. The CDR3 nucleotides read TGTGCCAGCAGCCCATTGGGACAGGGGGTCATCGGTGAGCAGTTCTTC. Protein product: CASSPLGQGVIGEQFF.